Listed here are 2 T cell receptor beta chains from one sample, sequenced in a study of siplizumab effects on memory and regulatory T cells. Clones were read by immunoSEQ multiplex PCR, and TCRdb kept only the in-frame ones, dropping some. The table records 10,000 or so clones, around 45% of them present only once. Coculture of mixed lymphocyte reaction cells was performed at 37°C for 5 to 6 days. These TCRs' antigens remain unknown. The sequenced sample consisted of CFSE-low (dividing) CD4+ T cells sorted from an allogeneic mixed lymphocyte reaction. The receptors stem from a human donor in good health; the cells came from an allogeneic mixed lymphocyte reaction.

By proportion, this clone is medium-sized. The genes are TRBV9 and TRBJ2-7, with TRBD2 matching 12 bases. Germline loops: CDR1 SGDLS, CDR2 YYNGEE. The CDR3 has 15 amino acids. V dropped 4 bases and J dropped 7; count of bases not matched to a gene: 9. DNA of the CDR3: TGTGCCAGCAGCCCAAGGACTAGCGGGAAAGGGGAGCAGTACTTC. As protein: CASSPRTSGKGEQYF.

The rearrangement joins TRBV30 to TRBJ2-7, with TRBD1 as a possible D gene (6 bases). V was pared by 2 bases and J by 7 bases, with 15 bases between. The length of the CDR3 is 13 residues. Germline assignment: CDR1 GTSNPN and CDR2 SVGIG (reference sequence). CDR3 in DNA: TGTGCCTGGAGTACAGGGAGAAAGGGTGAGCAGTACTTC. Translation: CAWSTGRKGEQYF.